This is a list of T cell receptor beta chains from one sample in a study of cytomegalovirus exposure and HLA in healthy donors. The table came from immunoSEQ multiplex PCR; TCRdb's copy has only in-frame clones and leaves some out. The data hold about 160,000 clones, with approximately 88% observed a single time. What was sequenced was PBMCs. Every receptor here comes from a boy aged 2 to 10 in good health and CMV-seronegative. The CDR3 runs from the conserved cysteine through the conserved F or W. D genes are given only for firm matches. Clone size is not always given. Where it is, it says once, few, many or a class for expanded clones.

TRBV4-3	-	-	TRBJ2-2	TGCGCCAGCAGCCAAGACAGGGTGAGCGGGGAGCTGTTTTTT	CASSQDRVSGELFF
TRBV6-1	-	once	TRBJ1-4	TGTGCCAGCAAAGTAAAGAGGGTGACGGATGAAAAACTGTTTTTT	CASKVKRVTDEKLFF
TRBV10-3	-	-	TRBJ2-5	TGTGCCATCAGTGAGTCGACTCGTGAGGACCGCGGGGAGACCCAGTACTTC	CAISESTREDRGETQYF
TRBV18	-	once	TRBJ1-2	TGTGCCAGCTCACCTGTACCGGTGCAGAGGTCCGGGGGCTACACCTTC	CASSPVPVQRSGGYTF
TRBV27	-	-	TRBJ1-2	TGTGCCAGCGGCTCGGGGTGGGGCTACACCTTC	CASGSGWGYTF
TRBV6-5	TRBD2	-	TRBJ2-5	TGTGCCAGCAGTTACGACGGGAGGGCCTCGGGGGAGACCCAGTACTTC	CASSYDGRASGETQYF
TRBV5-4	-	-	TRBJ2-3	TGTGCCAGCAGCTTTGACAGAACCGCAGATACGCAGTATTTT	CASSFDRTADTQYF
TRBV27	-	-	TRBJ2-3	TGTGCCAGCAGTACCCCTAACGAAGCAGATACGCAGTATTTT	CASSTPNEADTQYF
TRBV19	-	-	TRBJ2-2	TGTGCCAGTAGTATCTCGGGGGGCGGAACCGGGGAGCTGTTTTTT	CASSISGGGTGELFF
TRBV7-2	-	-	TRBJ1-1	TGTGCCAGCAGCACCAGTGGCACAAATGAAGCTTTCTTT	CASSTSGTNEAFF
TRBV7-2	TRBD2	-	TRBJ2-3	TGTGCCAGCAGCCCTCGACTAGCGGCTGGCACAGATACGCAGTATTTT	CASSPRLAAGTDTQYF